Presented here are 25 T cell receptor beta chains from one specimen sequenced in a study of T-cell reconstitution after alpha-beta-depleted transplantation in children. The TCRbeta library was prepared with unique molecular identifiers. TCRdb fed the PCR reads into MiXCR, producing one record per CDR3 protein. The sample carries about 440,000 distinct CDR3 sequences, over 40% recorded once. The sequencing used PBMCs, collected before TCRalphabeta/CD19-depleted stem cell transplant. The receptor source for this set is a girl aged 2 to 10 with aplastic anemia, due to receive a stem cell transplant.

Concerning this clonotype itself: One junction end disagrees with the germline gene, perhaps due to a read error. The CDR3 region has the DNA TGCTGTGCTAGTCCCCACGAGGGCAAGAAGTGGAGTGAGCAGTTCTTC. Amino acids: CCASPHEGKKWSEQFF. The chain recombines TRBV20-1 with TRBJ2-1, with D tentatively TRBD2 (5 bases). The CDR3 has 16 residues. The V gene's germline CDR1 is DFQATT and CDR2 SNEGSKA (reference sequence).

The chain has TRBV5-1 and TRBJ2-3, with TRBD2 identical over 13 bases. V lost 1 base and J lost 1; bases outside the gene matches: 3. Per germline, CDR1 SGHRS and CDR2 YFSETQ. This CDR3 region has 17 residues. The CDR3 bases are TGCGCCAGCAGCTTGTACGGGACTAGCGGGGGCACAGATACGCAGTATTTT. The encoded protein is CASSLYGTSGGTDTQYF.

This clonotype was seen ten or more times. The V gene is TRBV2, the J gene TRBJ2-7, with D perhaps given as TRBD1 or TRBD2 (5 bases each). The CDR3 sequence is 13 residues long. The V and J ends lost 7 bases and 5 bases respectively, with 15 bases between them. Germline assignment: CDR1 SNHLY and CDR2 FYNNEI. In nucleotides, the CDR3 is TGTGCCAGCACGGGGCAGGGAAAAGACGAGCAGTACTTC. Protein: CASTGQGKDEQYF.

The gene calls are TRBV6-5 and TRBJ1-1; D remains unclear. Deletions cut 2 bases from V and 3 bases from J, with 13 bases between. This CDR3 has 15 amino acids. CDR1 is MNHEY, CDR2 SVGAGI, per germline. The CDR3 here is CASSYGWKRDTEAFF. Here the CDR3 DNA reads TGTGCCAGCAGTTACGGCTGGAAGAGGGACACTGAAGCTTTCTTT.

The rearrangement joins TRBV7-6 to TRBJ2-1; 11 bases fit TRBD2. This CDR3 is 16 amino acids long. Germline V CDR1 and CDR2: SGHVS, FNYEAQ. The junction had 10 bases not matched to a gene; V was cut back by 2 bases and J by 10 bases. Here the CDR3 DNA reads TGTGCCAGCAGCTTAACTAGCGGGAGTGGAGTGGGAGAGCAGTTCTTC. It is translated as CASSLTSGSGVGEQFF. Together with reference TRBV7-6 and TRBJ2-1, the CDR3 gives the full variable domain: GAGVSQSPRYKVTKRGQDVALRCDPISGHVSLYWYRQALGQGPEFLTYFNYEAQQDKSGLPNDRFSAERPEGSISTLTIQRTEQRDSAMYRCASSLTSGSGVGEQFFGPGTRLTVL.

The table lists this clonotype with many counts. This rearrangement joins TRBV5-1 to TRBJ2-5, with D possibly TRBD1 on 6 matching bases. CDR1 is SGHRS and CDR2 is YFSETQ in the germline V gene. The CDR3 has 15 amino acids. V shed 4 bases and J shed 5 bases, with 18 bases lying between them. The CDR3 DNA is TGCGCCAGCAGCGCCAGGGGCATCTCGGGGGAGACCCAGTACTTC. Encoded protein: CASSARGISGETQYF.

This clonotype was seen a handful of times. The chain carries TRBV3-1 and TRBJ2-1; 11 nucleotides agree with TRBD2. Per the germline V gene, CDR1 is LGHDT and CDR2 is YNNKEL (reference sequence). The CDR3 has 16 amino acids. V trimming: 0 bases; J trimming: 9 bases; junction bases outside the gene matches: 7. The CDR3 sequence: CASSQDASGGWSEQFF. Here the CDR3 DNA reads TGTGCCAGCAGCCAAGATGCTAGCGGGGGGTGGAGTGAGCAGTTCTTC.

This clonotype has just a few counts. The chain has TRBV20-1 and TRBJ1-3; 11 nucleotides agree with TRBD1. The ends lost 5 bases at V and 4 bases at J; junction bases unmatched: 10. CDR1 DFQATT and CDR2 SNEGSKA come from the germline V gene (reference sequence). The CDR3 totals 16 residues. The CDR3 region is CSARPGTGGTGNTIYF. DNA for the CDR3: TGCAGTGCTCGTCCCGGGACAGGGGGGACAGGAAACACCATATATTTT.

The CDR3 DNA reads TGTGCCATCAGTGCGGGGGCTTCGTACCAAGAGACCCAGTACTTC. This gives the protein CAISAGASYQETQYF. The chain combines TRBV10-3 with TRBJ2-5; tentatively, D is TRBD1 or TRBD2 (6 bases each). Deletions cut 4 bases from V and 0 bases from J, with 12 bases between. The CDR3 sequence is 15 residues long. From germline, CDR1 is ENHRY and CDR2 SYGVKD.

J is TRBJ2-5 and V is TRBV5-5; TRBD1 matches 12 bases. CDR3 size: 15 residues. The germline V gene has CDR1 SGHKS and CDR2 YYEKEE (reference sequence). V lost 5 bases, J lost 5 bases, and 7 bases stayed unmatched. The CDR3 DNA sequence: TGTGCCAGCAGGCCGGGACAGGGGGCGCCTGAGACCCAGTACTTC. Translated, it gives CASRPGQGAPETQYF.

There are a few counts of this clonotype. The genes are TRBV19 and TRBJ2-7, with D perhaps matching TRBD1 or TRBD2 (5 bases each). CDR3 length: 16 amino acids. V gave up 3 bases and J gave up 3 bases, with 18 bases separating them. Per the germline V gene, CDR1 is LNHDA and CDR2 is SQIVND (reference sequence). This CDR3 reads CASSMTDTGNYYEQYF. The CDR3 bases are TGTGCCAGTAGTATGACGGACACGGGAAATTACTACGAGCAGTACTTC. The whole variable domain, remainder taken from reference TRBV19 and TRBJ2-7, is DGGITQSPKYLFRKEGQNVTLSCEQNLNHDAMYWYRQDPGQGLRLIYYSQIVNDFQKGDIAEGYSVSREKKESFPLTVTSAQKNPTAFYLCASSMTDTGNYYEQYFGPGTRLTVT.

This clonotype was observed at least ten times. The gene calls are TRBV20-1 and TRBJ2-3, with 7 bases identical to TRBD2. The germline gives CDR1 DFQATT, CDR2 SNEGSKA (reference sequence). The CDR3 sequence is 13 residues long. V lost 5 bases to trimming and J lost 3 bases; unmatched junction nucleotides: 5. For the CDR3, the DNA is TGCAGTGCTCTACGGACTAGAACAGATACGCAGTATTTT. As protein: CSALRTRTDTQYF.

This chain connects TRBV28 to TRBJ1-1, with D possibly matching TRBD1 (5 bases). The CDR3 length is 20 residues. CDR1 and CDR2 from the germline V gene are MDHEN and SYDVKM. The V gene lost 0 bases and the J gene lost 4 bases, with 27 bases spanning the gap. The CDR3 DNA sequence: TGTGCCAGCAGTTTATGGTCACTGGGGCGACGTCAGCCCCGGGGCACTGAAGCTTTCTTT. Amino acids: CASSLWSLGRRQPRGTEAFF.

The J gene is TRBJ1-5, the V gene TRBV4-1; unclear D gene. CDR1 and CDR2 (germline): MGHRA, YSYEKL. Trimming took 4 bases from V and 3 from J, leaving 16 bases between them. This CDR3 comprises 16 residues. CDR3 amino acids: CASSREGPQDNQPQHF. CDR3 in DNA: TGCGCCAGCAGCCGGGAAGGGCCCCAGGACAATCAGCCCCAGCATTTT.

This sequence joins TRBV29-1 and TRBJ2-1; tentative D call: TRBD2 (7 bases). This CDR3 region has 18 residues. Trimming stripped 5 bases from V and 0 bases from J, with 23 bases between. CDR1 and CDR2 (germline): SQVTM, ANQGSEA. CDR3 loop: CSVQGGGKRLSSYNEQFF. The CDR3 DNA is TGCAGCGTTCAGGGAGGGGGGAAACGCTTGAGCTCCTACAATGAGCAGTTCTTC.

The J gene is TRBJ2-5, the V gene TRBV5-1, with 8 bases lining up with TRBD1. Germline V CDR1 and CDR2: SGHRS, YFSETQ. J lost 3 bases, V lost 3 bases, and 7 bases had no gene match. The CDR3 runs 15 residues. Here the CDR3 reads CASSWRTGQEETQYF. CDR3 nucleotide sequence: TGCGCCAGCAGCTGGAGGACAGGGCAGGAAGAGACCCAGTACTTC.

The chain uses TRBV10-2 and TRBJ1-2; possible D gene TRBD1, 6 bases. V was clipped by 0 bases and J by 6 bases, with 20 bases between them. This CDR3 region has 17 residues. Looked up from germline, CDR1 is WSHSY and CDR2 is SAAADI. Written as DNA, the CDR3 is TGCGCCAGCAGTGAGTCGGCACAGGGCCTGGTTGTTCATGGCTACACCTTC. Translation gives CASSESAQGLVVHGYTF.

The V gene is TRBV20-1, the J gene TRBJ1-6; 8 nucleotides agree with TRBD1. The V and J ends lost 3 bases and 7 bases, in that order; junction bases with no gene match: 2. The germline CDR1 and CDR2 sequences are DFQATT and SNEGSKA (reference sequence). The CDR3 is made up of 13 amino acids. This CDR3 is CSARDRANSPLHF. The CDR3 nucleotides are TGCAGTGCTAGGGACAGGGCAAATTCACCCCTCCACTTT.

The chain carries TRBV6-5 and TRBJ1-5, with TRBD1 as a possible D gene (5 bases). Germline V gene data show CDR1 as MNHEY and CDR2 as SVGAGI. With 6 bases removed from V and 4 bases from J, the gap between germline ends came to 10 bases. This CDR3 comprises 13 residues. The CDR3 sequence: CASRLQENQPQHF. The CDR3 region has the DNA TGTGCCAGCAGATTACAGGAGAATCAGCCCCAGCATTTT.

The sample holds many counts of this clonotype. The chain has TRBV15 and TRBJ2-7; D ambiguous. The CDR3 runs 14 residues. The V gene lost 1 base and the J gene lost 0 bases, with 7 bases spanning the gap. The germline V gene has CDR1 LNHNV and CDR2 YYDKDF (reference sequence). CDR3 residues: CATSRGPSSYEQYF. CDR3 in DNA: TGTGCCACCAGCAGAGGTCCTAGCTCCTACGAGCAGTACTTC.

CDR3 bases: TGCAGTGCTAGTAGATGGAGGTTAGCTTTCTACGAGCAGTACTTC. Translating gives CSASRWRLAFYEQYF. The chain employs TRBV20-1 and TRBJ2-7, with D possibly matching TRBD2 (5 bases). V was pared by 3 bases and J by 3 bases, with 18 bases between. Germline CDR1 is DFQATT and CDR2 is SNEGSKA (reference sequence). CDR3 length: 15 amino acids.

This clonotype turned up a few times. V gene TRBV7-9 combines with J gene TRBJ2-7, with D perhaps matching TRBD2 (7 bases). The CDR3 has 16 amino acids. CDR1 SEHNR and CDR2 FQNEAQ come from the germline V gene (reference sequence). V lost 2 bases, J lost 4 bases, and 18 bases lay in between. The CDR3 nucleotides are TGTGCCAGCAGCTTATCGGCGGGGGCGGAACCGTACGAGCAGTACTTC. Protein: CASSLSAGAEPYEQYF.

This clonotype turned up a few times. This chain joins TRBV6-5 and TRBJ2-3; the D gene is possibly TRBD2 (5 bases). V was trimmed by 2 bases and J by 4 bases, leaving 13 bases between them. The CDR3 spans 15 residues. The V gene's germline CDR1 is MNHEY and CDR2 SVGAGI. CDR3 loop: CASSYKGEWADTQYF. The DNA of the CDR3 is TGTGCCAGCAGTTACAAGGGAGAATGGGCAGATACGCAGTATTTT.

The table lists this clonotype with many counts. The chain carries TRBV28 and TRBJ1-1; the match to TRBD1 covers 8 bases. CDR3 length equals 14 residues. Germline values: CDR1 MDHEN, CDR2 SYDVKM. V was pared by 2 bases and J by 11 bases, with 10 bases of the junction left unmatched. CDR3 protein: CASSLLVQGDGAFF. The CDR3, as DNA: TGTGCCAGCAGTTTACTGGTACAGGGGGACGGGGCTTTCTTT.

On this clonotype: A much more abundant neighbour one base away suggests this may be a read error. CDR3 bases: TGCGCCAGCAGTGAGTCTTTTTTGTTAAGCATAGATACGCAGTATTTT. Protein: CASSESFLLSIDTQYF. The chain recombines TRBV10-2 with TRBJ2-3; D is unclear. The CDR3 covers 16 residues. CDR1 is WSHSY and CDR2 is SAAADI in the germline V gene.